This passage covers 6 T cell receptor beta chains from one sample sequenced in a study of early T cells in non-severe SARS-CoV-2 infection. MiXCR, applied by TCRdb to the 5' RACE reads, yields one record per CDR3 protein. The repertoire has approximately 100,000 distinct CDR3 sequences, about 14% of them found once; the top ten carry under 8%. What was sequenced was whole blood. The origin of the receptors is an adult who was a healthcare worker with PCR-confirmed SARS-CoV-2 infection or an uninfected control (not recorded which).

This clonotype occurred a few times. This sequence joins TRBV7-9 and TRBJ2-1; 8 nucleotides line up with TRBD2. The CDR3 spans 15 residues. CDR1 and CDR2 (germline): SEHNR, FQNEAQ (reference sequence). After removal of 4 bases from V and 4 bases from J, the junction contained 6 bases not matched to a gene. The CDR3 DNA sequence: TGTGCCAGCAGCTGGTTGCGGGGGGAGTACAATGAGCAGTTCTTC. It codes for CASSWLRGEYNEQFF. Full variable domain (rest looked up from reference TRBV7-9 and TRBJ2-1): DTGVSQNPRHKITKRGQNVTFRCDPISEHNRLYWYRQTLGQGPEFLTYFQNEAQLEKSRLLSDRFSAERPKGSFSTLEIQRTEQGDSAMYLCASSWLRGEYNEQFFGPGTRLTVL.

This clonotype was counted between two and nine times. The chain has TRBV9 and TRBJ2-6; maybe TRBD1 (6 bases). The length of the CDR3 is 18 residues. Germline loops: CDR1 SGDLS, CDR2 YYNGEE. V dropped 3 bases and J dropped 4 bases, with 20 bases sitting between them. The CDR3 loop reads CASSALDSVVGGANVLTF. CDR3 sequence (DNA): TGTGCCAGCAGCGCTCTGGACAGTGTAGTAGGAGGGGCCAACGTCCTGACTTTC.

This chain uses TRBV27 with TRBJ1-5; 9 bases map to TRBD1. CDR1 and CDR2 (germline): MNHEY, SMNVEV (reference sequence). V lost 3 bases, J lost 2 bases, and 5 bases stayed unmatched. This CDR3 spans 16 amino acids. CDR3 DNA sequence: TGTGCCAGCAGTTTGGGACAGGGAAGGGGCAATCAGCCCCAGCATTTT. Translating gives CASSLGQGRGNQPQHF.

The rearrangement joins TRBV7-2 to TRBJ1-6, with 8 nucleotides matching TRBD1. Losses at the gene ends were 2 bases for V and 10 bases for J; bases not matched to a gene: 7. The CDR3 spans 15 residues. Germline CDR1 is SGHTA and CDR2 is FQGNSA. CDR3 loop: CASSLPRTGRSPLHF. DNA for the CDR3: TGTGCCAGCAGCTTACCTAGGACAGGGAGATCACCCCTCCACTTT.

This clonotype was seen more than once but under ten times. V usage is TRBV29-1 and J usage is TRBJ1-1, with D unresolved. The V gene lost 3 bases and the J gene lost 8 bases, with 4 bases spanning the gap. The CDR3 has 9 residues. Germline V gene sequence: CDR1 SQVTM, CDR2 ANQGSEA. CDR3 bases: TGCAGCGTTGATGAGGAAGCTTTCTTT. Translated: CSVDEEAFF. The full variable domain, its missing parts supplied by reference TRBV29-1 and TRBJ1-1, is SAVISQKPSRDICQRGTSLTIQCQVDSQVTMMFWYRQQPGQSLTLIATANQGSEATYESGFVIDKFPISRPNLTFSTLTVSNMSPEDSSIYLCSVDEEAFFGQGTRLTVV.

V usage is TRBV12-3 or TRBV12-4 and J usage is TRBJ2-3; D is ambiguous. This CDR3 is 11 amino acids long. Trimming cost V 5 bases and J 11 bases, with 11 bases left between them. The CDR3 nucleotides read TGTGCCAGCAGTACCGGGCACGGGCAGTATTTT. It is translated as CASSTGHGQYF.